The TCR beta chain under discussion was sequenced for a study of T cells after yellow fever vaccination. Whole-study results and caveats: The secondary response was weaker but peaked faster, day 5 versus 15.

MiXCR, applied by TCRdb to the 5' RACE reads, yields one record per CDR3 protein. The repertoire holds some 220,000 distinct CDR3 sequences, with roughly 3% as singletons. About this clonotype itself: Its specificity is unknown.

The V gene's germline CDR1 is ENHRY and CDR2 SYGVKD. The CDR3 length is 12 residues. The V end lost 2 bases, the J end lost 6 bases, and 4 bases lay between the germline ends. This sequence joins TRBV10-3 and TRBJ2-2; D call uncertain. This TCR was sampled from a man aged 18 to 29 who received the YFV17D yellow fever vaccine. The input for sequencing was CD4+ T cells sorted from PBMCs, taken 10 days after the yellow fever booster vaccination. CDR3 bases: TGTGCCATCAGTGAGGGCCCCGGGGAGCTGTTTTTT. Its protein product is CAISEGPGELFF.